This T cell receptor (beta chain) was identified during a study of long-term antiretroviral therapy in people with HIV. This clone was recorded only once. Its antigen is as yet unknown. Points from the study as a whole: Pre-ART clonal expansions dominated every time point's repertoire.

They ran version v3.0 of the immunoSEQ assay at survey level. Sequencing set out to capture roughly 40,000-55,000 T-cell genomes per sample. Method: immunoSEQ multiplex PCR; TCRdb's copy keeps in-frame clones and lacks some. Seen here are about 16,000 clones, over 70% observed once, and the top ten hold about 15%. This TCR derives from a man aged 25 to 40 with HIV. Here the sequenced sample was unsorted PBMCs, taken less than 1.3 years before starting antiretroviral therapy.

The CDR3 spells CASSFGQPQETQYF. The DNA for the CDR3 is TGCGCCAGCAGCTTCGGACAACCTCAAGAGACCCAGTACTTC. V gene TRBV5-1 combines with J gene TRBJ2-5; tentatively, D is TRBD1 (5 bases). Per the germline V gene, CDR1 is SGHRS and CDR2 is YFSETQ. Trimming took 2 bases from V and 2 from J, leaving 10 bases between them. The CDR3 sequence is 14 residues long.